This TCR beta chain emerged from a study of CD8 T cells in ankylosing spondylitis. Study conclusions and caveats: Apparently characteristic of ankylosing spondylitis blood was a TCR beta motif (eight highly homologous variants). From matched ankylosing spondylitis synovial fluid, disease-linked clones were reportedly recovered at significantly enriched levels.

This clonotype was observed at least ten times. What it recognizes is unknown. Trimming pared 8 bases from V and 0 bases from J, leaving 14 bases between. Germline values: CDR1 LNHDA, CDR2 SQIVND (reference sequence). The CDR3 is 15 residues long. Molecular-barcoded quantitative 5'-RACE produced these TCR beta libraries. MiXCR, applied by TCRdb to the 5' RACE reads, yields one record per CDR3 protein. The sample records approximately 220,000 distinct CDR3 sequences, over 9.5% being singletons. This clonotype originated in a male donor with ankylosing spondylitis or in good health (not recorded which). Sample: blood, either unsorted or a sorted T cell fraction (not recorded which). The genes are TRBV19 and TRBJ1-5; D may be TRBD1 (6 bases). The CDR3 DNA is TGTGCCAGTCGGACAGCTTTCTATAGCAATCAGCCCCAGCATTTT. Its protein product is CASRTAFYSNQPQHF.